This T cell receptor (beta chain) was captured by sequencing in a study of blood T cell repertoires in COVID-19. Study summary: The United States, Italy and Spain were the sources of the acute and convalescent COVID-19 samples.

Germline loops: CDR1 LGHNA, CDR2 YNFKEQ. V was cut by 0 bases and J by 3 bases, with 17 bases left in between. The CDR3 covers 17 residues. Method: immunoSEQ multiplex PCR; TCRdb's copy keeps in-frame clones and lacks some. This sample has some 260,000 clones, with around 85% found just once. This chain uses TRBV4-2 with TRBJ1-2; TRBD1 might be the D (5 bases). Sequenced sample: peripheral blood. The source is a man older than 75 with acute or convalescent COVID-19. As DNA, the CDR3 is TGTGCCAGCAGCCAAGAAGTACCTACAGGTGGGGACTATGGCTACACCTTC. Protein: CASSQEVPTGGDYGYTF.